What follows describes a single T cell receptor (beta chain). To make TCR beta libraries, researchers used iRepertoire HTBI primers and Arm-PCR of CDR3 regions. TCRdb reprocessed the multiplex PCR reads with MiXCR, giving one entry per CDR3 protein. The table has roughly 400,000 distinct CDR3 sequences, 21% seen once. Germline V gene data show CDR1 as SGHRS and CDR2 as YFSETQ. The CDR3 consists of 14 residues. V lost 4 bases and J lost 5, with 13 bases in between. These data originate in a study of regulatory T cells in long-lasting Graves disease. As for time point: persistent/refractory GD, antithyroid drugs over 5 years with positive TRAb. PBMC RNA was the source of the TCR library.

Sequencing used peripheral blood mononuclear cells (PBMCs), obtained when the disease was refractory, from a patient treated with antithyroid drugs. The TCR was taken from a female donor with Graves disease. The rearrangement links TRBV5-1 to TRBJ2-4; weak D call: TRBD1 (6 bases). The CDR3 region is CASSTVGAQNIQYF. The CDR3 DNA is TGCGCCAGCAGCACTGTGGGGGCTCAAAACATTCAGTACTTC.